These 10 T cell receptor beta chains share one sample of origin, sequenced in a study of blood T cell repertoires in COVID-19 (TCRdb year 2020). Libraries were prepared through the immunoSEQ multiplex PCR assay. The immuneACCESS repertoire file appears here via TCRdb, limited to in-frame rearrangements. These files lack a portion of the clones; in checked studies, under half of the deficit traces to unresolved V genes, and the cause of the others is not known. This sample holds about 87,000 clones; around 90% were observed only once. Jointly, the top ten make up 4.5% to 5% of the sample. The sample taken for sequencing was peripheral blood. The receptors were gathered from an elderly woman with acute or convalescent COVID-19.

As for this clone: The same CDR3 can be traced to other DNA sequences in this sample. This chain links TRBV5-1 with TRBJ1-6; 7 bases are shared with TRBD1. CDR1 and CDR2 (germline): SGHRS, YFSETQ. This CDR3 has 13 amino acids. Germline trimming cut 4 bases from V and 7 bases from J; bases unmatched to any gene: 2. CDR3 residues: CASSRDSNSPLHF. The DNA for the CDR3 is TGCGCCAGCAGCCGGGACAGCAATTCACCCCTCCACTTT.

Comments on this clone: One end of the junction fails to match germline, which may point to a read error. V usage is TRBV5-1 and J usage is TRBJ2-7; 14 bases are shared with TRBD2. The CDR3 is 15 residues long. From germline, CDR1 is SGHRS and CDR2 YFSETQ. In DNA, the CDR3 is TGCGCCAGCCAAACGGAAGGGACTAGCGGGAGTTCCCGAAACTTC. Translating it yields CASQTEGTSGSSRNF. The entire variable domain, with the rest obtained from reference TRBV5-1 and TRBJ2-7, is as follows: KAGVTQTPRYLIKTRGQQVTLSCSPISGHRSVSWYQQTPGQGLQFLFEYFSETQRNKGNFPGRFSGRQFSNSRSEMNVSTLELGDSALYLCASQTEGTSGSSRNFGPGTRLTVT.

This rearrangement joins TRBV11-1 to TRBJ2-7; TRBD2 matches 8 bases. V dropped 5 bases and J dropped 5; count of bases not matched to a gene: 5. This CDR3 is 13 amino acids long. Germline loops: CDR1 SGHAT, CDR2 FQDESV (reference sequence). The CDR3 protein is CASSLGGLDEQYF. In DNA, the CDR3 is TGTGCCAGCAGCCTTGGGGGACTAGACGAGCAGTACTTC.

CDR3 region: CSARAGNGYTF. The CDR3 nucleotides read TGCAGTGCTAGAGCGGGGAATGGCTACACCTTC. The chain joins TRBV20-1 to TRBJ1-2, with D unclear. The CDR3 consists of 11 residues. In germline, CDR1 is DFQATT, CDR2 SNEGSKA (reference sequence). The V and J ends lost 1 base and 6 bases respectively, with 6 bases between them.

The chain employs TRBV5-8 and TRBJ1-2, with unresolved D. The V end lost 3 bases, the J end lost 5 bases, and 14 bases lay between the germline ends. CDR3 size: 14 residues. The germline CDR1 and CDR2 sequences are SGHTS and YDEGEE. The CDR3 reads CASSSKTLIYGYTF. The CDR3 coding sequence is TGTGCCAGCAGCTCAAAGACACTTATTTATGGCTACACCTTC.

The chain joins TRBV5-6 to TRBJ2-5, with TRBD2 identical over 7 bases. V shed 4 bases, J shed 1 base, and the junction held 10 bases outside the gene matches. This CDR3 comprises 16 residues. The germline V gene has CDR1 SGHDT and CDR2 YYEEEE. CDR3 sequence reads: CASSPGGRGLQETQYF. The CDR3, as DNA: TGTGCCAGCAGCCCCGGGGGGAGGGGCCTCCAAGAGACCCAGTACTTC.

The gene calls are TRBV30 and TRBJ1-4; no definite D call. The germline V gene has CDR1 GTSNPN and CDR2 SVGIG (reference sequence). The CDR3 consists of 14 residues. V lost 2 bases to trimming and J lost 5 bases, with 12 bases between them. The CDR3 DNA follows: TGTGCCTGGAGTCCGGAATGGGCGAATGAAAAACTGTTTTTT. It encodes CAWSPEWANEKLFF.

This clone has just one count. The chain couples TRBV5-1 to TRBJ1-3, with D perhaps TRBD1 (6 bases). Germline V gene lookup returns CDR1 SGHRS and CDR2 YFSETQ. V was shortened by 4 bases and J by 4 bases, with 18 bases between the two germline ends. The CDR3 runs to 16 residues. CDR3 region: CASSKEDTGYGNTIYF. The DNA of the CDR3 is TGCGCCAGCAGCAAAGAAGATACAGGGTACGGAAACACCATATATTTT. Based on the CDR3 plus reference TRBV5-1 and TRBJ1-3, the full variable domain is KAGVTQTPRYLIKTRGQQVTLSCSPISGHRSVSWYQQTPGQGLQFLFEYFSETQRNKGNFPGRFSGRQFSNSRSEMNVSTLELGDSALYLCASSKEDTGYGNTIYFGEGSWLTVV.

The chain combines TRBV9 with TRBJ1-2, with D maybe TRBD1 (6 bases). V was pared by 3 bases and J by 0 bases, with 9 bases between. The CDR3 is made up of 14 amino acids. The germline V gene has CDR1 SGDLS and CDR2 YYNGEE. The CDR3 here is CASSGQGSNYGYTF. CDR3 DNA sequence: TGTGCCAGCAGCGGGCAGGGGTCTAACTATGGCTACACCTTC.

This chain links TRBV2 with TRBJ2-2; the D gene is possibly TRBD2 (5 bases). This CDR3 comprises 15 residues. Germline lookup yields CDR1 SNHLY and CDR2 FYNNEI. The V and J ends lost 8 bases and 3 bases respectively, with 16 bases between them. The CDR3 DNA follows: TGTGCCAGCCGAGCACGGGGTCTAGACACCGGGGAGCTGTTTTTT. Encoded protein: CASRARGLDTGELFF.